A selection of T cell receptor beta chains follows, all from one sample in a study of T cell responses to AZD1222 COVID-19 vaccine. The data were produced by immunoSEQ multiplex PCR, yet TCRdb's version contains in-frame clones alone and is incomplete. The profile covers some 140,000 clones, with approximately 94% appearing a single time and approximately 3.4% taken by the ten largest. The material was peripheral blood, obtained on day 0 of AZD1222 vaccination. The source is an adult in good health. CDR3s include the opening cysteine and the closing phenylalanine or tryptophan. Fields, in order: V gene, J gene, clone size, D gene, CDR3 protein, CDR3 DNA. A D gene is named only where the DNA matches it firmly. Only part of the rows carry a size: once, few, many, or a class if the clone is expanded.

TRBV6-5	TRBJ2-1	-	-	CASNMPHDEQFF	TGTGCCAGCAACATGCCCCATGATGAGCAGTTCTTC
TRBV6-5	TRBJ2-1	-	-	CASSGRGINEQFF	TGTGCCAGCAGCGGTCGGGGGATCAATGAGCAGTTCTTC
TRBV25-1	TRBJ1-1	-	-	CASSYSGDIGGTEAFF	TGTGCCAGCAGTTACTCAGGGGACATTGGGGGCACTGAAGCTTTCTTT
TRBV3-1/TRBV3-2	TRBJ2-7	-	TRBD2	CASSLSSGYEQYF	TGTGCCAGCAGCCTGTCTAGCGGGTACGAGCAGTACTTC
TRBV28	TRBJ2-7	-	-	CASSTYREELAYGQYF	TGTGCCAGCAGTACATACAGGGAGGAATTGGCCTACGGGCAGTACTTC
TRBV19	TRBJ2-4	-	TRBD2	CASSIAGLAGDLAKNIQYF	TGTGCCAGTAGTATTGCCGGACTAGCGGGAGACTTAGCCAAAAACATTCAGTACTTC
TRBV6-5	TRBJ2-1	-	-	CASSSGKHNEQFF	TGTGCCAGCAGTTCAGGGAAACACAATGAGCAGTTCTTC
TRBV5-1	TRBJ2-1	-	-	CASSLDPEGPFF	TGCGCCAGCAGCTTGGATCCCGAGGGTCCGTTCTTC
TRBV6-1	TRBJ2-7	-	-	CASSEAATSEQYF	TGTGCCAGCAGTGAAGCAGCGACTAGCGAGCAGTACTTC
TRBV18	TRBJ1-1	-	-	CASSPLNENTEAFF	TGTGCCAGCTCACCTCTTAACGAGAACACTGAAGCTTTCTTT
TRBV2	TRBJ2-7	-	-	CASSPGLRSYEQYF	TGTGCCAGCAGCCCCGGACTCCGCTCCTACGAGCAGTACTTC
TRBV28	TRBJ1-2	-	-	CASSLSEYGYTF	TGTGCCAGCAGTTTATCAGAATATGGCTACACCTTC
TRBV19	TRBJ2-1	-	TRBD2	CASSARLAGTYNEQFF	TGTGCCAGTAGTGCGCGACTAGCGGGAACCTACAATGAGCAGTTCTTC
TRBV7-2	TRBJ2-7	once	TRBD2	CASREGLAGFGEQYF	TGTGCCAGCAGGGAGGGACTAGCGGGATTCGGCGAGCAGTACTTC
TRBV2	TRBJ2-5	-	-	CASSLTLRETQYF	TGTGCCAGCAGTCTGACCCTGCGGGAGACCCAGTACTTC
TRBV28	TRBJ1-2	-	-	CASSSHKHYGYTF	TGTGCCAGCAGTTCTCACAAGCACTATGGCTACACCTTC
TRBV27	TRBJ2-6	-	TRBD2	CASSLVRGSGANVLTF	TGTGCCAGCAGTTTAGTGCGGGGGTCCGGGGCCAACGTCCTGACTTTC
TRBV19	TRBJ1-3	-	-	CASSIGGSGNTIYF	TGTGCCAGTAGTATAGGAGGGTCTGGAAACACCATATATTTT
TRBV20-1	TRBJ1-2	-	-	CSASYLGYGYTF	TGCAGTGCTAGTTACCTTGGCTATGGCTACACCTTC
TRBV2	TRBJ1-2	-	TRBD1	CASRGTGARYGYTF	TGTGCCAGCAGGGGGACAGGGGCAAGGTATGGCTACACCTTC
TRBV27	TRBJ2-6	few	TRBD1	CASSSAAPGTGFSGANVLTF	TGTGCCAGCAGTTCCGCCGCACCCGGGACAGGGTTCTCTGGGGCCAACGTCCTGACTTTC
TRBV4-3	TRBJ1-5	-	-	CASSLLTKGDPQHF	TGCGCCAGCAGCCTACTAACTAAGGGGGACCCCCAGCATTTT
TRBV3-1/TRBV3-2	TRBJ1-2	-	-	CASSQYGENYGYTF	TGTGCCAGCAGCCAATACGGGGAGAACTATGGCTACACCTTC
TRBV3-1/TRBV3-2	TRBJ1-1	-	-	CASSQDGPNTEAFF	TGTGCCAGCAGCCAGGACGGCCCGAACACTGAAGCTTTCTTT
TRBV10-1	TRBJ2-5	once	-	CASSVEMVGTQYF	TGCGCCAGCAGTGTCGAGATGGTAGGGACCCAGTACTTC
TRBV28	TRBJ1-2	-	-	CASGEVAYGYTF	TGTGCCAGCGGAGAGGTAGCCTATGGCTACACCTTC
TRBV19	TRBJ2-7	-	TRBD1	CASRTGQGSHEQYF	TGTGCCAGTAGGACGGGACAGGGGAGCCACGAGCAGTACTTC
TRBV4-2	TRBJ1-2	-	TRBD1	CASSQNPTGTGNYGYTF	TGTGCCAGCAGCCAAAACCCTACCGGGACAGGAAACTATGGCTACACCTTC
TRBV6-6	TRBJ2-7	-	TRBD1	CASSSGTGFAYEQYF	TGTGCCAGCAGCTCCGGGACAGGGTTCGCGTACGAGCAGTACTTC
TRBV6-5	TRBJ2-7	-	TRBD1	CASSTLDRLNEQYF	TGTGCCAGCAGTACCTTGGACAGGCTCAACGAGCAGTACTTC
TRBV6-2/TRBV6-3	TRBJ1-1	-	-	CASSRRGLQDGNTEAFF	TGTGCCAGCAGTAGGCGGGGACTTCAGGACGGGAACACTGAAGCTTTCTTT
TRBV29-1	TRBJ1-1	-	TRBD1	CSVEDPGGHTEAFF	TGCAGCGTTGAAGACCCAGGGGGCCACACTGAAGCTTTCTTT
TRBV9	TRBJ1-1	-	-	CASSVVGFGTEAFF	TGTGCCAGCAGCGTAGTAGGGTTCGGGACTGAAGCTTTCTTT
TRBV25-1	TRBJ1-2	-	-	CASSPFGGQGYTF	TGTGCCAGCAGTCCGTTCGGAGGCCAGGGCTACACCTTC
TRBV2	TRBJ1-4	-	-	CASSDRSDEKLFF	TGTGCCAGCAGTGATCGGTCGGATGAAAAACTGTTTTTT
TRBV15	TRBJ2-2	-	TRBD1	CATSKLRTGPTGELFF	TGTGCCACCAGCAAACTACGGACAGGACCAACCGGGGAGCTGTTTTTT
TRBV7-9	TRBJ1-4	-	-	CASSVDRNYGLNEKLFF	TGTGCCAGCAGCGTGGATCGGAATTATGGCCTTAATGAAAAACTGTTTTTT
TRBV7-9	TRBJ1-1	-	-	CASSPRGAEAFF	TGTGCCAGCAGCCCACGAGGGGCTGAAGCTTTCTTT
TRBV5-4	TRBJ1-2	-	-	CASSQGGGYTF	TGTGCCAGCAGCCAAGGCGGTGGCTACACCTTC
TRBV28	TRBJ1-2	few	-	CASTQDGIYGYTF	TGTGCCAGCACCCAAGACGGAATCTATGGCTACACCTTC
TRBV19	TRBJ1-2	-	-	CASSNNRAGSGYTF	TGTGCCAGTAGTAACAACAGGGCTGGGAGTGGCTACACCTTC
TRBV4-2	TRBJ1-2	-	TRBD1	CASSQDPPGTGRIYGYTF	TGTGCCAGCAGCCAAGATCCCCCGGGGACAGGGAGAATCTATGGCTACACCTTC